This T cell receptor beta chain was sequenced during a study of T cell changes during pregnancy in multiple sclerosis. Germline V gives CDR1 SGDLS, CDR2 YYNGEE. The CDR3 consists of 15 residues. After removal of 4 bases from V and 3 bases from J, the junction contained 6 bases not matched to a gene. Measured with immunoSEQ multiplex PCR; TCRdb has only the in-frame clones, and not every one. The sample carries approximately 46,000 clones, 85% to 95% recorded once. Source: CD8+ T cells from peripheral blood mononuclear cells, taken in the second trimester of pregnancy. The rearrangement links TRBV9 to TRBJ2-1; 8 bases map to TRBD2. The sequence derives from a female donor with multiple sclerosis, enrolled in a pregnancy study. CDR3 DNA: TGTGCCAGCAGCCAAGCGGGGGAAAGCTACAATGAGCAGTTCTTC. Translated: CASSQAGESYNEQFF.